These 24 T cell receptor beta chains share one sample of origin, sequenced in a study of T-cell memory formation after mild COVID-19. MiXCR, applied by TCRdb to the 5' RACE reads, yields one record per CDR3 protein. This table has some 68,000 distinct CDR3 sequences, approximately 15% appearing once. Source material: PBMCs or a T cell subset sorted from them (not recorded which). The receptors come from an adult woman who had mild COVID-19 (a few samples of this study predate the infection). Cell type and time point are not known.

This CDR3 is CASSQVDSYNEQFF. The CDR3 DNA follows: TGCGCCAGCAGCCAAGTGGACAGTTACAATGAGCAGTTCTTC. This chain uses TRBV4-1 with TRBJ2-1, with D possibly TRBD1 on 6 matching bases. Trimming removed 1 base from V and 4 bases from J, with 8 bases in between. The CDR3 loop spans 14 amino acids. Germline-derived CDR1 and CDR2 are MGHRA and YSYEKL.

The rearrangement uses TRBV18 and TRBJ2-2; D is perhaps TRBD1 or TRBD2 (5 bases each). The V and J ends lost 2 bases and 6 bases respectively, with 16 bases between them. The CDR3 runs 16 residues. The germline CDR1 and CDR2 sequences are KGHSH and LQKENI. The CDR3 loop is CASSPEGTRESGELFF. As DNA, the CDR3 is TGTGCCAGCTCACCAGAAGGGACCAGGGAATCCGGGGAGCTGTTTTTT.

This clonotype was counted many times. This rearrangement joins TRBV7-9 to TRBJ2-1; 7 bases agree with TRBD1. CDR3 length: 12 residues. Trimming at V came to 7 bases and at J to 12 bases, leaving 9 bases not matched to a gene. CDR1 is SEHNR, CDR2 FQNEAQ, per germline (reference sequence). CDR3 DNA: TGTGCCAGCAAAATCCAGGGGGTGGGGCAGTTCTTC. It specifies CASKIQGVGQFF.

This clonotype was picked up many times. The chain has TRBV12-3 or TRBV12-4 and TRBJ2-1; maybe TRBD2 (6 bases). Trimming removed 1 base from V and 6 bases from J, with 13 bases in between. CDR3 length: 15 amino acids. This CDR3 is CASSLGGEGFNEQFF. The CDR3 DNA follows: TGTGCCAGCAGTTTAGGGGGGGAAGGCTTCAATGAGCAGTTCTTC.

V usage is TRBV30 and J usage is TRBJ1-2; D perhaps matches TRBD1 (5 bases). The CDR3 has 13 amino acids. The V end was cut by 0 bases, the J end by 8 bases, with 13 bases between. Germline loops: CDR1 GTSNPN, CDR2 SVGIG (reference sequence). CDR3 DNA sequence: TGTGCCTGGAGTGTTGGGGATCCAGGGGGCTACACCTTC. Amino acids: CAWSVGDPGGYTF.

This clonotype has a handful of counts. The gene calls are TRBV20-1 and TRBJ2-7; a possible D gene is TRBD2 (6 bases). Germline V gives CDR1 DFQATT, CDR2 SNEGSKA (reference sequence). The CDR3 spans 13 residues. The V gene lost 1 base and the J gene lost 2 bases, with 9 bases spanning the gap. The CDR3 DNA is TGCAGTGCTAGAGGGGGACTTGCCTACGAGCAGTACTTC. The encoded protein is CSARGGLAYEQYF.

The chain is built from TRBV29-1 and TRBJ2-7; 10 bases line up with TRBD2. Germline V CDR1 and CDR2: SQVTM, ANQGSEA. The CDR3 extends over 14 amino acids. Trimming took 6 bases from V and 3 from J; bases not matched to a gene: 8. CDR3 DNA sequence: TGCAGCGTGCTCGGGCTAGCGGGGGACTACGAGCAGTACTTC. Its protein is CSVLGLAGDYEQYF.

The chain employs TRBV4-1 and TRBJ2-3; D is ambiguous. Germline assignment: CDR1 MGHRA and CDR2 YSYEKL. Trimming shortened V by 0 bases and J by 4 bases, and 17 bases separated the two germline ends. CDR3 size: 17 residues. CDR3 loop: CASSQDAASIGADTQYF. The CDR3 DNA reads TGCGCCAGCAGCCAAGATGCGGCCAGTATCGGCGCAGATACGCAGTATTTT.

This clonotype came up a few times. The genes are TRBV6-2 or TRBV6-3 and TRBJ2-1, with 9 bases matching TRBD2. With 3 bases clipped from V and 3 bases from J, the junction kept 9 bases outside the gene matches. CDR1 MNHEY and CDR2 SVGEGT come from the germline V gene. This CDR3 has 17 residues. DNA of the CDR3: TGTGCCAGCAGTTATTCCCCCGTGACTAGCGGCTACAATGAGCAGTTCTTC. It codes for CASSYSPVTSGYNEQFF.

The chain combines TRBV29-1 with TRBJ2-5; unclear D gene. There are 10 residues in the CDR3. The germline CDR1 and CDR2 sequences are SQVTM and ANQGSEA. Trimming removed 7 bases from V and 4 bases from J, with 7 bases in between. The CDR3 coding sequence is TGCAGCGCGAGTCTAGAGACCCAGTACTTC. This sequence encodes CSASLETQYF.

This clonotype was detected many times. This rearrangement joins TRBV5-1 to TRBJ2-1; D is unresolved. In germline, CDR1 is SGHRS, CDR2 YFSETQ. Trimming took off 4 bases at V and 0 bases at J, with 11 bases between the two ends. The CDR3 has 15 amino acids. The CDR3 DNA reads as TGCGCCAGCAGCCGAGCAAGAAGCTCCTACAATGAGCAGTTCTTC. This gives the protein CASSRARSSYNEQFF. The full variable domain, rest sourced from reference TRBV5-1 and TRBJ2-1, is KAGVTQTPRYLIKTRGQQVTLSCSPISGHRSVSWYQQTPGQGLQFLFEYFSETQRNKGNFPGRFSGRQFSNSRSEMNVSTLELGDSALYLCASSRARSSYNEQFFGPGTRLTVL.

This clonotype was found a few times. The chain employs TRBV12-3 or TRBV12-4 and TRBJ2-2; D unclear. The V gene lost 3 bases and the J gene lost 0 bases, with 5 bases spanning the gap. This CDR3 comprises 14 residues. For the CDR3, the DNA is TGTGCCAGCAGTTTTTTCTCGAACACCGGGGAGCTGTTTTTT. This sequence encodes CASSFFSNTGELFF.

The chain joins TRBV30 to TRBJ1-1; no definite D call. This CDR3 is built from 13 residues. The V end was cut by 2 bases, the J end by 5 bases, with 12 bases between. Looked up from germline, CDR1 is GTSNPN and CDR2 is SVGIG (reference sequence). The CDR3 nucleotides are TGTGCCTGGAGTACCCGGGTGATGACTGAAGCTTTCTTT. It translates to CAWSTRVMTEAFF.

The rearrangement links TRBV6-2 or TRBV6-3 to TRBJ2-1; 8 nucleotides agree with TRBD1. The V gene's germline CDR1 is MNHEY and CDR2 SVGEGT. Trimming at V came to 6 bases and at J to 1 base, leaving 17 bases not matched to a gene. CDR3 length equals 19 residues. CDR3 DNA: TGTGCCAGCAGACTCGACAGGGGCGCCCATGCAGGGTCCTACAATGAGCAGTTCTTC. Translated, it gives CASRLDRGAHAGSYNEQFF.

The rearrangement links TRBV12-3 or TRBV12-4 to TRBJ2-5; TRBD2 might be the D (5 bases). The CDR3 covers 13 residues. V lost 3 bases to trimming and J lost 2 bases, with 7 bases between them. CDR3 sequence (DNA): TGTGCCAGCAGTTTTGAGCGGCAAGAGACCCAGTACTTC. This translates into CASSFERQETQYF.

The V and J genes are TRBV7-9 and TRBJ2-1; TRBD1 matches at 7 bases. After removal of 5 bases from V and 13 bases from J, the junction contained 5 bases not matched to a gene. Germline V gene lookup returns CDR1 SEHNR and CDR2 FQNEAQ (reference sequence). The CDR3 has 11 residues. The CDR3 DNA is TGTGCCAGCAGCCGCGACAGGGAACAGTTCTTC. Translating gives CASSRDREQFF.

The chain joins TRBV5-6 to TRBJ2-2, with 8 positions matching TRBD1. Germline V CDR1 and CDR2: SGHDT, YYEEEE. The CDR3 has 16 residues. Trimming cost V 0 bases and J 1 base; bases outside gene matches: 2. CDR3 coding DNA: TGTGCCAGCAGCTTGGAAGGGACAGGGAACACCGGGGAGCTGTTTTTT. Its protein is CASSLEGTGNTGELFF.

The rearrangement links TRBV27 to TRBJ2-1; 11 bases are shared with TRBD2. CDR1 MNHEY and CDR2 SMNVEV come from the germline V gene (reference sequence). CDR3 length: 15 amino acids. V trimming: 5 bases; J trimming: 5 bases; junction bases outside the gene matches: 5. CDR3 loop: CASSPGTSGDNEQFF. CDR3 coding DNA: TGTGCCAGCAGTCCTGGGACTAGCGGTGACAATGAGCAGTTCTTC.

This clonotype was observed a few times. The chain uses TRBV6-5 and TRBJ2-2, with a tentative D call TRBD2 (7 bases). There are 15 residues in the CDR3. V was trimmed by 0 bases and J by 6 bases, leaving 11 bases between them. The V gene's germline CDR1 is MNHEY and CDR2 SVGAGI. Written as DNA, the CDR3 is TGTGCCAGCAGTTACTCGTTAGGGGGGGCCGGGGAGCTGTTTTTT. As protein: CASSYSLGGAGELFF.

This chain joins TRBV7-9 and TRBJ2-1; tentatively, D is TRBD2 (6 bases). Trimming cost V 5 bases and J 8 bases, with 10 bases left between them. Germline V gives CDR1 SEHNR, CDR2 FQNEAQ (reference sequence). The CDR3 totals 12 residues. The CDR3 DNA reads TGTGCCAGCAGCCCCTCGGGGGATGAGCAGTTCTTC. Residues: CASSPSGDEQFF. The full variable domain, completed using reference TRBV7-9 and TRBJ2-1, is DTGVSQNPRHKITKRGQNVTFRCDPISEHNRLYWYRQTLGQGPEFLTYFQNEAQLEKSRLLSDRFSAERPKGSFSTLEIQRTEQGDSAMYLCASSPSGDEQFFGPGTRLTVL.

The CDR3 DNA reads as TGCGCCAGCAGCCAGAGCCGCTTGGAGGGCGCAACTGAAGCTTTCTTT. Protein product: CASSQSRLEGATEAFF. The chain couples TRBV4-1 to TRBJ1-1, with D hard to call. Trimming removed 3 bases at V and 5 bases at J, with 19 bases between. There are 16 residues in the CDR3. The germline CDR1 and CDR2 sequences are MGHRA and YSYEKL.

The rearrangement joins TRBV3-1 to TRBJ2-7; D may be TRBD2 (6 bases). CDR1 and CDR2 (germline): LGHDT, YNNKEL (reference sequence). V lost 4 bases and J lost 0, with 10 bases in between. This CDR3 contains 14 residues. CDR3 in DNA: TGTGCCAGCAGCCCCCGGGGGTCCTCCTACGAGCAGTACTTC. Encoded protein: CASSPRGSSYEQYF.

CDR3 in DNA: TGTGCCAGCAGCTTAGCGCATGGGGGGTCCAACTCCTACGAGCAGTACTTC. Its translation: CASSLAHGGSNSYEQYF. The V gene is TRBV7-9, the J gene TRBJ2-7; a weak D match, TRBD2 (6 bases). The CDR3 has 17 amino acids. From germline, CDR1 is SEHNR and CDR2 FQNEAQ (reference sequence). The germline V and J ends were trimmed by 0 bases and 0 bases, with 15 bases remaining between them. The entire variable domain, with the rest obtained from reference TRBV7-9 and TRBJ2-7, is as follows: DTGVSQNPRHKITKRGQNVTFRCDPISEHNRLYWYRQTLGQGPEFLTYFQNEAQLEKSRLLSDRFSAERPKGSFSTLEIQRTEQGDSAMYLCASSLAHGGSNSYEQYFGPGTRLTVT.

V is TRBV6-5 and J is TRBJ1-1; no firm D call. Trimming removed 6 bases from V and 4 bases from J, with 18 bases in between. This CDR3 region has 15 residues. Germline loops: CDR1 MNHEY, CDR2 SVGAGI. The CDR3: CASSHYPGGATEAFF. CDR3 coding DNA: TGTGCCAGCAGCCACTACCCCGGTGGAGCCACTGAAGCTTTCTTT.